The next 18 T cell receptor beta chains were all read from a single sample in a study of blood T cell repertoires in COVID-19. Assay: immunoSEQ multiplex PCR; the TCRdb copy retains only in-frame clones and omits some. The profile shows over 250,000 clones, over 65% of them singletons. The sample consisted of peripheral blood. The source of these receptors is a woman of 80 years or more with acute or convalescent COVID-19.

V is TRBV9 and J is TRBJ1-1, with D maybe TRBD1 (6 bases). With 3 bases removed from V and 4 bases from J, the gap between germline ends came to 10 bases. The CDR3 extends over 13 amino acids. In germline, CDR1 is SGDLS, CDR2 YYNGEE. The CDR3 DNA reads as TGTGCCAGCAGCGCACAGGGAGTCACTGAAGCTTTCTTT. This codes for CASSAQGVTEAFF.

The rearrangement uses TRBV11-1 and TRBJ1-5; D is uncertain. The length of the CDR3 is 13 residues. Deletions cut 3 bases from V and 7 bases from J, with 10 bases between. The germline V gene encodes CDR1 SGHAT and CDR2 FQDESV (reference sequence). The CDR3 DNA reads as TGTGCCAGCAGCTTGGACGGAGGCCAGCCCCAGCATTTT. Its protein is CASSLDGGQPQHF. The whole variable domain, filled in from reference TRBV11-1 and TRBJ1-5, reads EAEVAQSPRYKITEKSQAVAFWCDPISGHATLYWYRQILGQGPELLVQFQDESVVDDSQLPKDRFSAERLKGVDSTLKIQPAELGDSAMYLCASSLDGGQPQHFGDGTRLSIL.

The chain carries TRBV28 and TRBJ1-5, with 7 positions matching TRBD1. This CDR3 is 16 amino acids long. The V gene's germline CDR1 is MDHEN and CDR2 SYDVKM. Trimming removed 5 bases from V and 5 bases from J; junction bases left unmatched: 12. CDR3 region: CASSTPTGERDQPQHF. DNA of the CDR3: TGTGCCAGCAGTACCCCTACAGGGGAGCGGGATCAGCCCCAGCATTTT.

This clone appeared once. The genes are TRBV2 and TRBJ1-5, with 7 nucleotides matching TRBD1. CDR1 is SNHLY and CDR2 is FYNNEI in the germline V gene. The J segment lost 5 bases and the V segment lost 5 bases, leaving 9 bases of the junction unmatched. The CDR3 is made up of 15 amino acids. This CDR3 is CASSRQGLYDQPQHF. The CDR3 DNA is TGTGCCAGCAGTCGACAGGGATTGTACGATCAGCCCCAGCATTTT. The whole variable domain, filled in from reference TRBV2 and TRBJ1-5, reads EPEVTQTPSHQVTQMGQEVILRCVPISNHLYFYWYRQILGQKVEFLVSFYNNEISEKSEIFDDQFSVERPDGSNFTLKIRSTKLEDSAMYFCASSRQGLYDQPQHFGDGTRLSIL.

The gene calls are TRBV6-1 and TRBJ1-3, with 9 positions matching TRBD1. V gave up 4 bases and J gave up 2 bases; unmatched junction bases: 6. Germline assignment: CDR1 MNHNS and CDR2 SASEGT. This CDR3 comprises 16 residues. The CDR3 loop reads CASSGGQGWAGNTIYF. The CDR3 bases are TGTGCCAGCAGTGGGGGACAGGGTTGGGCTGGAAACACCATATATTTT.

The chain has TRBV12-5 and TRBJ2-3; 9 nucleotides line up with TRBD1. The CDR3 length is 17 residues. V lost 6 bases and J lost 5; bases outside the gene matches: 15. In germline, CDR1 is LGHNT, CDR2 FRNRAP. The CDR3 region has the DNA TGTGCTAGTGGCCAACCCGGGACAGGGCTCAGGGGAGATACGCAGTATTTT. Residues: CASGQPGTGLRGDTQYF.

The chain uses TRBV18 and TRBJ1-2; D gene ambiguous. Germline values: CDR1 KGHSH, CDR2 LQKENI. The CDR3 sequence is 13 residues long. V lost 6 bases to trimming and J lost 3 bases, with 11 bases between them. The CDR3 DNA sequence: TGTGCCAGCTCCCCCGGGTTGGACTATGGCTACACCTTC. Amino acid sequence: CASSPGLDYGYTF.

The chain is built from TRBV2 and TRBJ2-7; a possible D gene is TRBD2 (5 bases). V was cut by 6 bases and J by 0 bases, with 9 bases left in between. In germline, CDR1 is SNHLY, CDR2 FYNNEI. The CDR3 extends over 13 amino acids. DNA of the CDR3: TGTGCCAGCAGACCCGACTACTCCTACGAGCAGTACTTC. This codes for CASRPDYSYEQYF.

V gene TRBV6-5 combines with J gene TRBJ1-1; 8 bases align to TRBD1. The V gene's germline CDR1 is MNHEY and CDR2 SVGAGI. The CDR3 is made up of 14 amino acids. V was pared by 7 bases and J by 1 base, with 5 bases of the junction left unmatched. CDR3: CASTTDRGNTEAFF. CDR3 coding DNA: TGTGCCAGCACCACAGACAGGGGGAACACTGAAGCTTTCTTT.

Of note for this clone: In the same sample, other DNA sequences code for this CDR3. The J gene is TRBJ1-6, the V gene TRBV2; D remains unclear. The V end lost 4 bases, the J end lost 0 bases, and 10 bases lay between the germline ends. This CDR3 is 16 amino acids long. Germline CDR1 is SNHLY and CDR2 is FYNNEI. CDR3 loop: CASSAEASSYNSPLHF. The DNA of the CDR3 is TGTGCCAGCAGTGCGGAGGCGAGCTCCTATAATTCACCCCTCCACTTT.

The chain is built from TRBV5-1 and TRBJ2-7; tentatively, D is TRBD2 (6 bases). Germline CDR1 and CDR2: SGHRS and YFSETQ. CDR3 size: 16 residues. V was cut by 0 bases and J by 9 bases, with 22 bases left in between. In DNA form, the CDR3 reads TGCGCCAGCAGCTTGGAACCTGCGGGACTCGCGATGGTGCAGTACTTC. Translating gives CASSLEPAGLAMVQYF.

The V gene is TRBV10-3, the J gene TRBJ2-5; TRBD1 aligns across 7 bases. The CDR3 has 17 residues. Germline loops: CDR1 ENHRY, CDR2 SYGVKD. V was clipped by 2 bases and J by 0 bases; unmatched bases: 9. The CDR3 nucleotides read TGTGCCATCAGTGAGATGCGAGGGGGCCCGGACCAAGAGACCCAGTACTTC. Translating it yields CAISEMRGGPDQETQYF.

J is TRBJ1-4 and V is TRBV25-1, with 12 bases matching TRBD1. The CDR3 consists of 17 residues. V trimming: 5 bases; J trimming: 8 bases; junction bases outside the gene matches: 12. Germline CDR1 and CDR2: MGHDK and SYGVNS. For the CDR3, the DNA is TGTGCCAGCAGTCTACCCCGGGGGGGGACAGGGGGCGAAAAACTGTTTTTT. It yields the protein CASSLPRGGTGGEKLFF.

This rearrangement joins TRBV9 to TRBJ2-7; TRBD1 is a possible D gene (7 bases). This CDR3 comprises 14 residues. Per the germline V gene, CDR1 is SGDLS and CDR2 is YYNGEE. The V end was cut by 1 base, the J end by 7 bases, with 15 bases between. DNA of the CDR3: TGTGCCAGCAGCGTACCTCCCTCAGGGGGGGAGCAGTACTTC. Protein product: CASSVPPSGGEQYF.

The V call is TRBV6-1, the J call TRBJ2-7; 10 bases agree with TRBD2. Germline CDR1 reads MNHNS; CDR2 reads SASEGT. The J segment lost 8 bases and the V segment lost 0 bases, leaving 7 bases of the junction unmatched. The CDR3 contains 15 residues. The CDR3 here is CASSEATSGAVKQYF. CDR3 sequence (DNA): TGTGCCAGCAGTGAAGCTACTAGCGGGGCCGTGAAGCAGTACTTC.

The CDR3 nucleotides read TGTGCCAGCCGGAGGGGCTATGGCGATGGCTACACCTTC. Translation: CASRRGYGDGYTF. V gene TRBV2 combines with J gene TRBJ1-2; D might be TRBD1 (5 bases). CDR3 size: 13 residues. V gave up 8 bases and J gave up 6 bases, with 16 bases separating them. Germline V lookup: CDR1 SNHLY, CDR2 FYNNEI.

This clone was seen a handful of times. This chain joins TRBV5-4 and TRBJ2-7; 10 bases line up with TRBD2. V lost 3 bases to trimming and J lost 2 bases; unmatched junction nucleotides: 2. Per the germline V gene, CDR1 is SGHNT and CDR2 is YYREEE (reference sequence). CDR3 length equals 14 residues. The chain's CDR3 is CASSSGLAAYEQYF. The CDR3 DNA follows: TGTGCCAGCAGCTCCGGACTAGCGGCCTACGAGCAGTACTTC.

This clone occurred once. The same CDR3 can be traced to other DNA sequences in this sample. The rearrangement links TRBV7-9 to TRBJ1-5, with D possibly being TRBD1 (5 bases). Between the trimmed V and J ends, which lost 0 bases and 1 base, there was a span of 7 bases. CDR3 size: 15 residues. Germline CDR1 reads SEHNR; CDR2 reads FQNEAQ (reference sequence). This CDR3 reads CASSLAGGSNQPQHF. The CDR3 nucleotides read TGTGCCAGCAGCTTAGCGGGGGGGAGCAATCAGCCCCAGCATTTT.